Presented here are 30 T cell receptor beta chains from one specimen sequenced in a study of cytomegalovirus exposure and HLA in healthy donors (dated by TCRdb to about 2017). The library was produced with the immunoSEQ multiplex PCR assay. For the multiplex PCR, a mixture combining 60 forward primers for TCR Vbeta segments and 13 reverse primers for TCR Jbeta segments was used. TCRdb obtained this table from immuneACCESS and retained in-frame rearrangements with V and J assigned. These tables miss some clones; where compared with another copy, unresolved V genes account for less than half of the shortfall, and the remainder is unexplained. This sample holds around 180,000 clones; 70% to 85% were observed only once. 0.69% of the sample is held by the ten biggest clonotypes. The specimen was PBMCs. The receptors shown here come from a woman between 40 and 50 years old in good health and CMV-seronegative.

This clone appeared a single time. This chain connects TRBV29-1 to TRBJ2-5, with TRBD1 matching 8 bases. The germline V gene has CDR1 SQVTM and CDR2 ANQGSEA. The CDR3 consists of 14 residues. Losses at the gene ends were 3 bases for V and 10 bases for J; bases not matched to a gene: 13. This CDR3 reads CSVERGRGLPLQYF. The DNA for the CDR3 is TGCAGCGTTGAGCGTGGCAGGGGGCTCCCCCTCCAGTACTTC.

The J gene is TRBJ2-7, the V gene TRBV11-3; D gene ambiguous. From germline, CDR1 is SGHNT and CDR2 YENEEA. Trimming stripped 4 bases from V and 1 base from J, with 14 bases between. CDR3 length: 15 residues. This CDR3 reads CASSSPLAESYEQYF. The CDR3, as DNA: TGTGCCAGCAGCTCCCCGCTCGCTGAGTCCTACGAGCAGTACTTC.

The chain joins TRBV7-2 to TRBJ2-1; tentatively, D is TRBD2 (5 bases). Germline assignment: CDR1 SGHTA and CDR2 FQGNSA. The V and J ends lost 5 bases and 4 bases respectively, with 15 bases between them. The CDR3 totals 15 residues. The CDR3 nucleotides read TGTGCCAGCAGCCCACAACTAGGCGGATACAATGAGCAGTTCTTC. Translation: CASSPQLGGYNEQFF. The variable domain in full, completed from reference TRBV7-2 and TRBJ2-1, reads GAGVSQSPSNKVTEKGKDVELRCDPISGHTALYWYRQSLGQGLEFLIYFQGNSAPDKSGLPSDRFSAERTGGSVSTLTIQRTQQEDSAVYLCASSPQLGGYNEQFFGPGTRLTVL.

V gene TRBV15 combines with J gene TRBJ2-7, with 12 bases identical to TRBD1. The CDR3 is 14 residues long. Trimming took 1 base from V and 6 from J; bases not matched to a gene: 1. Germline V gives CDR1 LNHNV, CDR2 YYDKDF (reference sequence). DNA of the CDR3: TGTGCCACCAGCAGAGGGGACAGGGGGCGCGAGCAGTACTTC. Protein: CATSRGDRGREQYF.

This rearrangement joins TRBV6-5 to TRBJ2-3; no reliable D call. Germline values: CDR1 MNHEY, CDR2 SVGAGI. V dropped 5 bases and J dropped 2 bases, with 8 bases sitting between them. This CDR3 comprises 13 residues. The CDR3 spells CASSQITTDTQYF. CDR3 nucleotides: TGTGCCAGCAGTCAGATTACCACAGATACGCAGTATTTT.

The chain uses TRBV28 and TRBJ1-1, with TRBD1 as a possible D gene (6 bases). This CDR3 contains 15 residues. The V and J ends lost 3 bases and 0 bases respectively, with 11 bases between them. The germline V gene has CDR1 MDHEN and CDR2 SYDVKM. The CDR3 DNA reads as TGTGCCAGCAGTTTTACCGACAGGCTGAACACTGAAGCTTTCTTT. Encoded protein: CASSFTDRLNTEAFF.

This chain uses TRBV19 with TRBJ2-7; 14 bases map to TRBD2. The CDR3 consists of 16 residues. Germline trimming cut 4 bases from V and 1 base from J; bases unmatched to any gene: 3. Germline CDR1 reads LNHDA; CDR2 reads SQIVND (reference sequence). CDR3 loop: CASSRGTSGSSYEQYF. CDR3 DNA sequence: TGTGCCAGTAGTAGGGGGACTAGCGGGAGTTCCTACGAGCAGTACTTC. The variable domain in full, with the rest retrieved from reference TRBV19 and TRBJ2-7, is DGGITQSPKYLFRKEGQNVTLSCEQNLNHDAMYWYRQDPGQGLRLIYYSQIVNDFQKGDIAEGYSVSREKKESFPLTVTSAQKNPTAFYLCASSRGTSGSSYEQYFGPGTRLTVT.

The chain carries TRBV28 and TRBJ2-5; 7 nucleotides align to TRBD2. The length of the CDR3 is 15 residues. Germline V gene data show CDR1 as MDHEN and CDR2 as SYDVKM. Losses at the gene ends were 5 bases for V and 5 bases for J; bases not matched to a gene: 11. CDR3 bases: TGTGCCAGCAGTCCCCGGGGAGGGATGAGGGAGACCCAGTACTTC. Its protein is CASSPRGGMRETQYF. The whole variable domain, remainder taken from reference TRBV28 and TRBJ2-5, is DVKVTQSSRYLVKRTGEKVFLECVQDMDHENMFWYRQDPGLGLRLIYFSYDVKMKEKGDIPEGYSVSREKKERFSLILESASTNQTSMYLCASSPRGGMRETQYFGPGTRLLVL.

J is TRBJ1-2 and V is TRBV6-5, with a tentative D call TRBD1 (6 bases). The CDR3 has 16 amino acids. V dropped 4 bases and J dropped 4 bases, with 19 bases sitting between them. Germline V CDR1 and CDR2: MNHEY, SVGAGI. The CDR3 here is CASSFTERPRGYGYTF. In DNA form, the CDR3 reads TGTGCCAGCAGTTTTACGGAGCGTCCCAGGGGCTATGGCTACACCTTC.

J is TRBJ1-2 and V is TRBV18, with 7 bases that match TRBD1. CDR1 and CDR2 (germline): KGHSH, LQKENI. The CDR3 is 16 amino acids. Trimming removed 3 bases from V and 3 bases from J; junction bases left unmatched: 10. The CDR3 loop reads CASSPLQGLADYGYTF. DNA of the CDR3: TGTGCCAGCTCACCCCTACAGGGGTTAGCGGACTATGGCTACACCTTC.

This chain links TRBV5-1 with TRBJ2-7, with D maybe TRBD1 (6 bases). Germline lookup yields CDR1 SGHRS and CDR2 YFSETQ. The CDR3 is 12 residues long. V lost 4 bases and J 6 bases, leaving 11 bases between the germline ends. The CDR3 bases are TGCGCCAGCAGCCCGGACAGATGCGAGCAGTACTTC. This translates into CASSPDRCEQYF.

Comment on this clone: This CDR3 is also generated by other DNA sequences in the sample. The chain joins TRBV6-1 to TRBJ1-3; 8 nucleotides align to TRBD1. The CDR3 is 15 amino acids. The V segment lost 6 bases and the J segment 0 bases; nucleotides outside the gene matches: 4. Germline-derived CDR1 and CDR2 are MNHNS and SASEGT. CDR3 sequence reads: CASSLDRGSGNTIYF. For the CDR3, the DNA is TGTGCCAGCAGCCTAGACAGGGGCTCTGGAAACACCATATATTTT.

There are a few counts of this clone. V is TRBV11-2 and J is TRBJ2-7, with TRBD1 matching 7 bases. Germline V gene data show CDR1 as SGHAT and CDR2 as FQNNGV. Trimming at V came to 5 bases and at J to 2 bases, leaving 9 bases not matched to a gene. The CDR3 has 15 residues. The DNA for the CDR3 is TGTGCCAGCAGCCCCCATCACAGGGGACCCTACGAGCAGTACTTC. Encoded protein: CASSPHHRGPYEQYF.

The J gene is TRBJ2-1, the V gene TRBV6-7, with 11 bases that match TRBD2. TRBV6-7 is recorded as an ORF, its role being uncertain. This CDR3 is built from 16 residues. V shed 6 bases, J shed 4 bases, and the junction held 8 bases outside the gene matches. CDR3 DNA sequence: TGTGCCAGCAGCCCACGGACTAGCGGGTGGTACAATGAGCAGTTCTTC. Its translation is CASSPRTSGWYNEQFF.

V usage is TRBV12-5 and J usage is TRBJ2-5; TRBD1 matches at 9 bases. Near its end, the DNA agrees better with TRBJ2-7, so the J call may be wrong. The CDR3 is 17 amino acids. The V gene's germline CDR1 is LGHNT and CDR2 FRNRAP. CDR3 sequence reads: CASGLDPSGQGFYEQYF. In DNA, the CDR3 is TGTGCTAGTGGTCTTGACCCCTCGGGACAGGGATTCTACGAGCAGTACTTC.

This chain connects TRBV7-2 to TRBJ2-7; TRBD2 is a possible D gene (5 bases). CDR1 is SGHTA, CDR2 FQGNSA, per germline. This CDR3 spans 13 amino acids. Trimming stripped 2 bases from V and 4 bases from J, with 9 bases between. The chain's CDR3 is CASSLLAGYEQYF. CDR3 nucleotide sequence: TGTGCCAGCAGCTTACTTGCGGGTTACGAGCAGTACTTC.

V usage is TRBV29-1 and J usage is TRBJ2-7, with D tentatively TRBD1 (6 bases). The CDR3 consists of 11 residues. Germline values: CDR1 SQVTM, CDR2 ANQGSEA. V was clipped by 6 bases and J by 5 bases, with 11 bases between them. The CDR3 region has the DNA TGCAGCGTCGTAACAGGGAACGAGCAGTACTTC. Its translation: CSVVTGNEQYF.

The rearrangement uses TRBV29-1 and TRBJ2-2; 7 bases line up with TRBD2. The CDR3 runs to 15 residues. Germline CDR1 reads SQVTM; CDR2 reads ANQGSEA. J lost 1 base, V lost 5 bases, and 7 bases had no gene match. CDR3 residues: CSVTPTSRNTGELFF. The CDR3 DNA is TGCAGCGTTACCCCGACTAGCCGGAACACCGGGGAGCTGTTTTTT.

The V and J genes are TRBV30 and TRBJ2-5, with D perhaps matching TRBD2 (5 bases). The last part of the DNA fits TRBJ2-7 better; the J call may be wrong. The CDR3 spans 13 residues. CDR1 is GTSNPN and CDR2 is SVGIG in the germline V gene (reference sequence). The chain's CDR3 is CAWSGGSWYEQYF. CDR3 DNA: TGTGCCTGGAGTGGAGGGTCTTGGTACGAGCAGTACTTC.

The table lists this clone with a count of one. The chain couples TRBV14 to TRBJ1-1; 7 positions match TRBD1. This CDR3 has 20 amino acids. Trimming removed 0 bases from V and 0 bases from J; junction bases left unmatched: 16. CDR1 and CDR2 from the germline V gene are SGHDN and FVKESK. In nucleotides, the CDR3 is TGTGCCAGCAGCCAAGATCGAGGTAACAGGGGCTGGATACTGAACACTGAAGCTTTCTTT. Translating it yields CASSQDRGNRGWILNTEAFF.

The chain employs TRBV30 and TRBJ2-7; 7 nucleotides line up with TRBD2. This CDR3 comprises 15 residues. CDR1 and CDR2 from the germline V gene are GTSNPN and SVGIG (reference sequence). J gave up 0 bases and V 3 bases, and 8 bases lay outside the gene matches. The CDR3 DNA reads TGTGCCTGGAGCCCCAGAGCGGGAAACTCCTACGAGCAGTACTTC. Translated: CAWSPRAGNSYEQYF.

This chain connects TRBV6-4 to TRBJ1-1; D uncertain. The CDR3 loop spans 14 amino acids. V lost 2 bases and J 4 bases, leaving 11 bases between the germline ends. The V gene's germline CDR1 is MRHNA and CDR2 SNTAGT. The CDR3 region has the DNA TGTGCCAGCAGTGACGTCTATGGACTCACTGAAGCTTTCTTT. This codes for CASSDVYGLTEAFF.

The chain uses TRBV5-1 and TRBJ2-3, with D possibly matching TRBD2 (6 bases). CDR3 length: 16 amino acids. Germline V gene lookup returns CDR1 SGHRS and CDR2 YFSETQ. V lost 1 base and J 0 bases, leaving 12 bases between the germline ends. The CDR3 region has the DNA TGCGCCAGCAGCTTGTTTGCGGGGCTAAGCACAGATACGCAGTATTTT. It codes for CASSLFAGLSTDTQYF.

The gene calls are TRBV5-1 and TRBJ1-3, with D hard to call. Looked up from germline, CDR1 is SGHRS and CDR2 is YFSETQ. Trimming removed 1 base at V and 0 bases at J, with 14 bases between. This CDR3 has 17 amino acids. In nucleotides, the CDR3 is TGCGCCAGCAGCTTGCTGGAGGCTCCAAGCTCTGGAAACACCATATATTTT. Translation gives CASSLLEAPSSGNTIYF.

The chain has TRBV9 and TRBJ2-7; D might be TRBD1 (6 bases). The germline V and J ends were trimmed by 0 bases and 3 bases, with 13 bases remaining between them. Looked up from germline, CDR1 is SGDLS and CDR2 is YYNGEE. This CDR3 has 15 amino acids. CDR3 DNA: TGTGCCAGCAGCGTAGGTGCAGGGGTCTTCTACGAGCAGTACTTC. Translation: CASSVGAGVFYEQYF.

Turning to this clone: The sample has other DNA sequences that encode this CDR3 too. The gene calls are TRBV6-5 and TRBJ1-3; the D is unclear. This CDR3 is built from 16 residues. From germline, CDR1 is MNHEY and CDR2 SVGAGI. V was shortened by 0 bases and J by 0 bases, with 9 bases between the two germline ends. In DNA, the CDR3 is TGTGCCAGCAGTTACTCGAGGGCTAGCTCTGGAAACACCATATATTTT. Amino acids: CASSYSRASSGNTIYF.

The chain carries TRBV27 and TRBJ2-5; 11 nucleotides agree with TRBD2. J gave up 1 base and V 2 bases, and 6 bases lay outside the gene matches. Germline lookup yields CDR1 MNHEY and CDR2 SMNVEV (reference sequence). CDR3 length: 17 amino acids. The CDR3 sequence is CASSLRASGGFQETQYF. The CDR3 DNA is TGTGCCAGCAGTTTAAGGGCTAGCGGGGGGTTCCAAGAGACCCAGTACTTC.

The chain couples TRBV2 to TRBJ2-1, with D tentatively TRBD1 (8 bases). Germline V gene data show CDR1 as SNHLY and CDR2 as FYNNEI. Trimming pared 11 bases from V and 3 bases from J, leaving 26 bases between. CDR3 length: 17 residues. The CDR3 coding sequence is TGTGCCGGAGGGGGGGGACAGGCGGCGGGGTACTACAATGAGCAGTTCTTC. It encodes CAGGGGQAAGYYNEQFF.

The J gene is TRBJ2-7, the V gene TRBV27; tentative D call: TRBD2 (5 bases). The V end was cut by 5 bases, the J end by 6 bases, with 8 bases between. Germline assignment: CDR1 MNHEY and CDR2 SMNVEV (reference sequence). The CDR3 loop spans 11 amino acids. CDR3 sequence: CASSLAGEQYF. CDR3 nucleotide sequence: TGTGCCAGCAGTCTGGCGGGCGAGCAGTACTTC.

This clone was recorded only once. This chain connects TRBV7-9 to TRBJ1-3; unclear D gene. The germline CDR1 and CDR2 sequences are SEHNR and FQNEAQ (reference sequence). V lost 5 bases, J lost 4 bases, and 27 bases lay in between. This CDR3 has 19 amino acids. CDR3 coding DNA: TGTGCCAGCAGCCTCCCCTCCCTGATGACCGGAGCTCTGGGAAACACCATATATTTT. Translating gives CASSLPSLMTGALGNTIYF.